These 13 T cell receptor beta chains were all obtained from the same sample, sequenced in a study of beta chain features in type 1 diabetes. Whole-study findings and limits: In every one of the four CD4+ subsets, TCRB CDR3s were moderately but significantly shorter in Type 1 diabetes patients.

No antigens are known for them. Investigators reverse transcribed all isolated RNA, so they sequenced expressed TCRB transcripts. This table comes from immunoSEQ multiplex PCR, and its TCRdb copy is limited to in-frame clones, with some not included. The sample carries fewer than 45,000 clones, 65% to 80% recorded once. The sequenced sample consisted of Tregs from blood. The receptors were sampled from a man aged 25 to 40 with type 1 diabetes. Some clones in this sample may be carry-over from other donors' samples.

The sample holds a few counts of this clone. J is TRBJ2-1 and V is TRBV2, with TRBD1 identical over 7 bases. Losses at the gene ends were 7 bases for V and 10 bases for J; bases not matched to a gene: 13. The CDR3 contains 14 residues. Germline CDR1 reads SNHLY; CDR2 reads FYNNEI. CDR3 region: CASNRDRESNEQFF. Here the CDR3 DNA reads TGTGCCAGCAATAGAGACAGGGAGTCGAACGAGCAGTTCTTC.

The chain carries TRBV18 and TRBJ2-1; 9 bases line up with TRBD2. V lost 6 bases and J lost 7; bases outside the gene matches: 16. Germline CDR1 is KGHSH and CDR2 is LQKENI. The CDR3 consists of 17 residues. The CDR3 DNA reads TGTGCCAGCTCTTCCGAAACGGCGGGGGGGCGTTGGAATGAGCAGTTCTTC. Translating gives CASSSETAGGRWNEQFF.

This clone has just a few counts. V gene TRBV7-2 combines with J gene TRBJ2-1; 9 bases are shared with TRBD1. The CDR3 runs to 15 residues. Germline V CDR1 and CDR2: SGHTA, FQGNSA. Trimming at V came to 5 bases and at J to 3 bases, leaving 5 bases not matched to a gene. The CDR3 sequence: CASSPPGQGYNEQFF. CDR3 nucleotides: TGTGCCAGCAGCCCGCCGGGACAGGGCTACAATGAGCAGTTCTTC.

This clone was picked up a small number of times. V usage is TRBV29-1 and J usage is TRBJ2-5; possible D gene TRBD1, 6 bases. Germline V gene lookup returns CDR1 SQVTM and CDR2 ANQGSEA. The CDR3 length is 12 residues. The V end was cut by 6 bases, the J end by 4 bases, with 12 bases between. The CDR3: CSVGQPLETQYF. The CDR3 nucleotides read TGCAGCGTCGGACAGCCTCTAGAGACCCAGTACTTC.

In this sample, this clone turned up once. The CDR3 sequence: CASRKTEIYGYTF. Written as DNA, the CDR3 is TGTGCCAGCAGGAAGACAGAGATCTATGGCTACACCTTC. The chain links TRBV6-1 to TRBJ1-2, with D perhaps TRBD1 (5 bases). The CDR3 has 13 residues. Trimming removed 6 bases at V and 4 bases at J, with 12 bases between. CDR1 MNHNS and CDR2 SASEGT come from the germline V gene.

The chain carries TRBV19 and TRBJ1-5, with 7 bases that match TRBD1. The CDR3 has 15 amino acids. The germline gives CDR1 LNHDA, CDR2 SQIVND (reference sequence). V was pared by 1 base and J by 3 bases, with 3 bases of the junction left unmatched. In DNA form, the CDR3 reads TGTGCCAGTAGTATAGTACAGGGGTCCAATCAGCCCCAGCATTTT. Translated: CASSIVQGSNQPQHF.

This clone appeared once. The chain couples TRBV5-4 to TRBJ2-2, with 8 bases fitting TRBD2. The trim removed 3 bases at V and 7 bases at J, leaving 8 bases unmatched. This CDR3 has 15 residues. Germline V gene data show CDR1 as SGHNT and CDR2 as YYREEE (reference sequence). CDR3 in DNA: TGTGCCAGCAGCTCTTCAGCGGGGGCGGGCGGGGAGCTGTTTTTT. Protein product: CASSSSAGAGGELFF.

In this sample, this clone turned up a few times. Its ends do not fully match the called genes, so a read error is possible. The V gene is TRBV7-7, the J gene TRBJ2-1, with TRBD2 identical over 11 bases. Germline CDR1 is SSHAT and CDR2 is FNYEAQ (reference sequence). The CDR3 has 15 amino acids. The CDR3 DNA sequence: TGTGCTAGCAGCCTAGCGGGGGGTTCCGGCGATGAGCAGTTCTTC. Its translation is CASSLAGGSGDEQFF.

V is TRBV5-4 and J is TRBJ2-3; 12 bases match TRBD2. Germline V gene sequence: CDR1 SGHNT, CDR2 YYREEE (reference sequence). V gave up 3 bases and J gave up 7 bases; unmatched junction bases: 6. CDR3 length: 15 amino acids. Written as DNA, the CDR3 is TGTGCCAGCAGCTCCTGGACTAGCGGGACATATACGCAGTATTTT. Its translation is CASSSWTSGTYTQYF.

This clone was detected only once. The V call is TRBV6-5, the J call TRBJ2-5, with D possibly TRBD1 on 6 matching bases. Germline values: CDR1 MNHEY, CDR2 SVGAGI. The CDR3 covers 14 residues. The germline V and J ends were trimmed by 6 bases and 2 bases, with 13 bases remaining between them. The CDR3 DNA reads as TGTGCCAGCAGACGGACAGACCGACAAGAGACCCAGTACTTC. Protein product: CASRRTDRQETQYF.

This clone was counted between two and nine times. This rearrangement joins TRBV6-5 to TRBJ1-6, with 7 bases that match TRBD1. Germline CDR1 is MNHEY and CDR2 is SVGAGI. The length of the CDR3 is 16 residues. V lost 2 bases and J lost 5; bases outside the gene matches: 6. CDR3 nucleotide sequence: TGTGCCAGCAGTTACGGAAGACAGGGTCATAATTCACCCCTCCACTTT. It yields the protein CASSYGRQGHNSPLHF.

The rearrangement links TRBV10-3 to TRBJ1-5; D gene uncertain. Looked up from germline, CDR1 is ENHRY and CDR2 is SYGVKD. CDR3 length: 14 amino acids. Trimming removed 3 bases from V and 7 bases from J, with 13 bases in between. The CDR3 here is CAISDLGKRQPQHF. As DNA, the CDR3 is TGTGCCATCAGTGACCTTGGCAAGCGGCAGCCCCAGCATTTT.

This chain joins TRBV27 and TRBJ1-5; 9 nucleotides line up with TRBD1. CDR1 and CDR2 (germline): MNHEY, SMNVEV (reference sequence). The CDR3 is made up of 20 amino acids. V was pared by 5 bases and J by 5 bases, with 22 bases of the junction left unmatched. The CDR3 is CASSPLFGQGPLAGDQPQHF. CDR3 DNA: TGTGCCAGCAGTCCGCTGTTCGGACAGGGGCCCCTAGCAGGCGATCAGCCCCAGCATTTT.